Listed below are T cell receptor beta chains from one sample, sequenced in a study of Ad26.COV2.S vaccination and SARS-CoV-2 variants. Measured with immunoSEQ multiplex PCR; TCRdb has only the in-frame clones, and not every one. Of some 420,000 clones in the sample, approximately 90% were seen once. Source: peripheral blood, taken in a trial of Ad26.COV2.S vaccine versus placebo. The receptors stem from a person aged 18 to 59 who received the Ad26.COV2.S COVID-19 vaccine or a placebo. Both conserved end residues are part of each CDR3.

>TRBV7-9|TRBJ2-3
CASSLRRRGATDTQYF
>TRBV9|TRBJ2-3
CASTYRAGGTDTQYF
>TRBV15|TRBJ2-7
CATSTPGQPYEQYF
>TRBV7-2|TRBJ2-3
CASRRDKAFTDTQYF
>TRBV6-6|TRBJ1-6
CASSSGDSPLHF
>TRBV7-2|TRBJ1-5
CASSLGWGRNQPQHF
>TRBV6-2/TRBV6-3|TRBJ2-2
CASSYWGNTGELFF
>TRBV12-3/TRBV12-4|TRBJ1-1
CASSSDRGLAFF
>TRBV11-3|TRBJ2-2
CASSLVGGTGELFF
>TRBV30|TRBJ2-5
CAWSVLPRAPDPQYF
>TRBV11-3|TRBJ2-1
CASSLLAGGYNEQFF
>TRBV5-1|TRBJ1-1
CASSLIRGGTEAFF
>TRBV6-2/TRBV6-3|TRBJ2-2
CASSLRQGFAGELFF
>TRBV28|TRBJ2-7
CASSFPLMGEHEQYF
>TRBV19|TRBJ2-3
CASSPGGAETDTQYF
>TRBV4-1|TRBJ1-6
CASSQEQGGNSPLHF
>TRBV11-2|TRBJ2-3
CASSFTGGPGGTDTQYF
>TRBV12-3/TRBV12-4|TRBJ2-4
CASSFISWWRGF
>TRBV7-2|TRBJ1-2
CASSPWVRGYTF
>TRBV4-3|TRBJ2-3
CASSQEARSSGGAFEDTQYF
>TRBV9|TRBJ2-2
CASSVGGDPGELFF
>TRBV13|TRBJ2-3
CASSLGGVGDTQYF
>TRBV28|TRBJ2-5
CASSPTGLETQYF
>TRBV30|TRBJ2-3
CAWRPGEGDTDTQYF
>TRBV6-5|TRBJ2-4
CASSSPALAKNIQYF
>TRBV7-2|TRBJ2-1
CASSPQSDPTYNEQFF
>TRBV7-9|TRBJ2-4
CASSSIWGLAKNIQYF
>TRBV30|TRBJ1-3
CALQTEMTNSGNTIYF
>TRBV7-9|TRBJ1-1
CASSRLGYNTEAFF
>TRBV7-2|TRBJ1-5
CASSPQGNQPQHF
>TRBV7-9|TRBJ1-6
CASSLPLGNSPLHF
>TRBV28|TRBJ2-3
CASSPDTVTSTDTQYF
>TRBV7-3|TRBJ2-1
CASSLGTSGLNEQFF
>TRBV7-9|TRBJ2-7
CASSLLVDTTYYEQYF
>TRBV19|TRBJ1-2
CASSTSLGQYVGYTF
>TRBV29-1|TRBJ2-5
CSVEAGQISQETQYF
>TRBV21-1|TRBJ2-2
CASSKDNTGELFF
>TRBV6-5|TRBJ1-5
CASSYSKGDSQPQHF
>TRBV5-1|TRBJ1-2
CASSWKGQGNYGYTF
>TRBV30|TRBJ1-1
CAWSPNRGEAFF
>TRBV9|TRBJ2-1
CASSVYGRNEQFF
>TRBV19|TRBJ1-2
CASKPTGMDYGYTF
>TRBV5-4|TRBJ2-3
CASSLGLPTDTQYF
>TRBV2|TRBJ1-6
CASSEGAARLHF